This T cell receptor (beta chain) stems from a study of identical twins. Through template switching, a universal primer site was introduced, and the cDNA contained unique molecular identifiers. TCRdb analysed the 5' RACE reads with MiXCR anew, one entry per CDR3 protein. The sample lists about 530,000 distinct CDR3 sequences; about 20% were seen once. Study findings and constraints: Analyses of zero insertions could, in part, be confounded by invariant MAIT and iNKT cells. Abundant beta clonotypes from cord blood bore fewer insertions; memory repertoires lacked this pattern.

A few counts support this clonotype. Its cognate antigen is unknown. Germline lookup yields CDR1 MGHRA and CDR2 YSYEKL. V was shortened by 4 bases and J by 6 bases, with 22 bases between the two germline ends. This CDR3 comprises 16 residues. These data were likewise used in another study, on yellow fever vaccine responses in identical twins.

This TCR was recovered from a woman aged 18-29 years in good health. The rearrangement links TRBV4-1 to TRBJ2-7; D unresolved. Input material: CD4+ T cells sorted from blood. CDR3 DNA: TGCGCCAGCAGCCCTCAAATTGGGAATTGGCCCTCCGAGCAGTACTTC. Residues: CASSPQIGNWPSEQYF.